Presented here are 27 T cell receptor beta chains from one specimen sequenced in a study of T cell repertoires in cytomegalovirus infection. In TCRdb, the reads were re-called with MiXCR into one record per CDR3 protein. The profile shows approximately 1,000,000 distinct CDR3 sequences, roughly 30% of them singletons. What these receptors recognize is not known. This specimen was cultured CD8+ T cells from PBMCs, taken from culture after CMV antigen stimulation. Receptors originate from a human donor in good health (CMV status not recorded). Some clones in this sample may be carry-over from other donors' samples.

In its sample, this clonotype was seen many times. J is TRBJ1-1 and V is TRBV7-6, with TRBD1 matching over 7 bases. The CDR3 loop spans 16 amino acids. CDR1 and CDR2 (germline): SGHVS, FNYEAQ. The trim removed 3 bases at V and 3 bases at J, leaving 10 bases unmatched. The CDR3 loop is CASSLSRTGGDTEAFF. The CDR3 DNA follows: TGTGCCAGCAGCTTGTCCCGGACAGGAGGCGACACTGAAGCTTTCTTT.

This clonotype came up a few times. This sequence joins TRBV4-1 and TRBJ1-1, with 9 positions matching TRBD1. Germline CDR1 is MGHRA and CDR2 is YSYEKL. This CDR3 is built from 14 residues. J gave up 10 bases and V 4 bases, and 10 bases lay outside the gene matches. DNA of the CDR3: TGCGCCAGCAGCCCTGATGGACAGGGGTTCGTAGCTTTCTTT. Amino acids: CASSPDGQGFVAFF.

In regard to this clonotype: This may be a read error: a much more frequent sequence differs by one nucleotide. CDR3 DNA: TGTGCCAGCAGCTTTCCTCAAAGGGGTAGCGGGGGGCCCGACAATGAGCAGTTCTTC. Encoded protein: CASSFPQRGSGGPDNEQFF. V usage is TRBV7-8 and J usage is TRBJ2-1; 10 bases agree with TRBD2. Germline CDR1 SGHVS, CDR2 FQNEAQ. Trimming cost V 3 bases and J 5 bases; bases outside gene matches: 16. The CDR3 loop spans 19 amino acids.

As regards this clonotype: A much larger clone differs by one base, so this may be a read error. V usage is TRBV7-9 and J usage is TRBJ2-1, with 10 bases aligning to TRBD2. The CDR3 spans 15 residues. Per the germline V gene, CDR1 is SEHNR and CDR2 is FQNEAQ (reference sequence). Trimming removed 5 bases from V and 5 bases from J; junction bases left unmatched: 6. CDR3 DNA sequence: TGTGCCAGCAGCCTCGGGACTAGCGAGAACAATGAGCAGTTCTTC. Translated: CASSLGTSENNEQFF.

The genes are TRBV6-1 and TRBJ1-4, with D maybe TRBD1 (5 bases). In germline, CDR1 is MNHNS, CDR2 SASEGT. This CDR3 has 15 residues. With 4 bases removed from V and 2 bases from J, the gap between germline ends came to 11 bases. The chain's CDR3 is CASSASGTTNEKLFF. The CDR3 region has the DNA TGTGCCAGCAGTGCCTCCGGGACGACTAATGAAAAACTGTTTTTT.

Notes on this clonotype: This sequence may be a read error, since a much larger clone differs from it by one base. The chain recombines TRBV7-3 with TRBJ1-5; tentative D call: TRBD1 (6 bases). This CDR3 region has 17 residues. The germline CDR1 and CDR2 sequences are SGHTA and FQGTGA. This chain's CDR3 is CASSLTGAAGSKQPQHF. CDR3 sequence (DNA): TGTGCCAGCAGCTTAACGGGGGCAGCCGGGAGCAAACAGCCCCAGCATTTT.

This chain uses TRBV10-3 with TRBJ1-3; D not resolved. Germline V lookup: CDR1 ENHRY, CDR2 SYGVKD. CDR3 length: 13 residues. Trimming removed 10 bases from V and 0 bases from J, with 10 bases in between. The CDR3 loop reads CATIADSGNTIYF. Written as DNA, the CDR3 is TGTGCCACCATAGCAGACTCTGGAAACACCATATATTTT.

This clonotype was counted at least ten times. The J gene is TRBJ2-7, the V gene TRBV27; TRBD2 might be the D (6 bases). V was cut by 2 bases and J by 5 bases, with 10 bases left in between. In germline, CDR1 is MNHEY, CDR2 SMNVEV (reference sequence). The CDR3 is 13 residues long. CDR3 coding DNA: TGTGCCAGCAGTTTAGGGGGAGGCAACGAGCAGTACTTC. Its protein is CASSLGGGNEQYF.

In this sample, this clonotype turned up a few times. The chain uses TRBV4-3 and TRBJ1-2; D is undetermined. The ends were cut back, 3 bases at V and 8 bases at J, with 10 bases in the middle. This CDR3 spans 12 amino acids. Germline CDR1 reads LGHNA; CDR2 reads YSLEER. CDR3 region: CASSQEHEGYTF. CDR3 DNA sequence: TGCGCCAGCAGCCAGGAACATGAAGGCTACACCTTC.

This chain joins TRBV10-2 and TRBJ1-1; no firm D call. V was pared by 0 bases and J by 5 bases, with 13 bases between. The CDR3 length is 15 residues. Germline-derived CDR1 and CDR2 are WSHSY and SAAADI. The CDR3 DNA is TGCGCCAGCAGTGAGTCTCGGCAAGCGGAGACTGAAGCTTTCTTT. Translating gives CASSESRQAETEAFF.

The rearrangement uses TRBV19 and TRBJ2-2, with a tentative D call TRBD1 (6 bases). This CDR3 has 15 residues. V dropped 7 bases and J dropped 0 bases, with 12 bases sitting between them. Per the germline V gene, CDR1 is LNHDA and CDR2 is SQIVND (reference sequence). The CDR3 DNA is TGTGCCAGTAATAGACAGGACCCGAACACCGGGGAGCTGTTTTTT. Amino acid sequence: CASNRQDPNTGELFF.

The J gene is TRBJ2-1, the V gene TRBV19, with D perhaps being TRBD1 or TRBD2 (5 bases each). The CDR3 length is 11 residues. Between the trimmed V and J ends, which lost 2 bases and 10 bases, there was a span of 6 bases. Germline assignment: CDR1 LNHDA and CDR2 SQIVND (reference sequence). The CDR3 loop is CASSIWGEQFF. CDR3 bases: TGTGCCAGTAGTATATGGGGGGAGCAGTTCTTC.

The chain has TRBV14 and TRBJ2-1; TRBD2 matches 8 bases. The CDR3 has 16 amino acids. V lost 4 bases to trimming and J lost 9 bases; unmatched junction nucleotides: 14. The germline gives CDR1 SGHDN, CDR2 FVKESK. CDR3 in DNA: TGTGCCAGCAGCCCCAGACGCGGGGGGTATGCGGGTGAGCAGTTCTTC. It codes for CASSPRRGGYAGEQFF.

The chain combines TRBV6-2 or TRBV6-3 with TRBJ2-3; 9 positions match TRBD2. Per the germline V gene, CDR1 is MNHEY and CDR2 is SVGEGT. This CDR3 has 15 amino acids. With V trimmed by 5 bases and J by 3 bases, 6 bases remained unmatched. CDR3 sequence reads: CASSHSGGITDTQYF. The CDR3 DNA reads TGTGCCAGCAGTCATAGCGGGGGTATTACAGATACGCAGTATTTT.

This chain connects TRBV5-6 to TRBJ1-1; D remains ambiguous. The germline CDR1 and CDR2 sequences are SGHDT and YYEEEE. The CDR3 is made up of 13 amino acids. V was trimmed by 2 bases and J by 4 bases, leaving 9 bases between them. CDR3 amino acids: CASSLESATEAFF. The CDR3 nucleotides read TGTGCCAGCAGCTTAGAATCAGCCACTGAAGCTTTCTTT. Together with reference TRBV5-6 and TRBJ1-1, the CDR3 gives the full variable domain: DAGVTQSPTHLIKTRGQQVTLRCSPKSGHDTVSWYQQALGQGPQFIFQYYEEEERQRGNFPDRFSGHQFPNYSSELNVNALLLGDSALYLCASSLESATEAFFGQGTRLTVV.

The rearrangement links TRBV6-5 to TRBJ1-1, with a possible D match to TRBD1 (5 bases). The CDR3 sequence is 16 residues long. The V gene's germline CDR1 is MNHEY and CDR2 SVGAGI. Between the trimmed V and J ends, which lost 2 bases and 0 bases, there was a span of 13 bases. The CDR3 nucleotides read TGTGCCAGCAGTTACGCCTACAGGTCAATGAACACTGAAGCTTTCTTT. Amino acids: CASSYAYRSMNTEAFF.

The chain is built from TRBV6-6 and TRBJ2-3, with unresolved D. Germline V CDR1 and CDR2: MNHNY, SVGAGI (reference sequence). V lost 5 bases and J lost 4, with 16 bases in between. CDR3 length: 15 residues. CDR3 DNA sequence: TGTGCCAGCAGTGACCGGGCGGCCAGCGCAGATACGCAGTATTTT. Translation gives CASSDRAASADTQYF.

This clonotype has just a few counts. This sequence joins TRBV29-1 and TRBJ1-2; D call uncertain. This CDR3 spans 13 amino acids. The V gene's germline CDR1 is SQVTM and CDR2 ANQGSEA. V was cut by 1 base and J by 5 bases, with 11 bases left in between. CDR3 residues: CSVEGNPRYGYTF. CDR3 in DNA: TGCAGCGTTGAAGGGAACCCACGGTATGGCTACACCTTC.

V usage is TRBV5-6 and J usage is TRBJ2-5; D assignment may be TRBD1 or TRBD2 (5 bases each). The V gene lost 2 bases and the J gene lost 5 bases, with 13 bases spanning the gap. Per germline, CDR1 SGHDT and CDR2 YYEEEE. CDR3 length: 14 residues. DNA for the CDR3: TGTGCCAGCAGCTTACGGGACCGCGCGGAGACCCAGTACTTC. Encoded protein: CASSLRDRAETQYF.

The CDR3 nucleotides are TGTGCCAGCAGCCCCACTCCAGGGAGAGGGGGGGGGAACACTGAAGCTTTCTTT. As protein: CASSPTPGRGGGNTEAFF. The rearrangement joins TRBV12-3 or TRBV12-4 to TRBJ1-1, with D maybe TRBD1 (6 bases). This CDR3 has 18 residues. The V end lost 6 bases, the J end lost 1 base, and 24 bases lay between the germline ends.

V is TRBV5-1 and J is TRBJ2-2, with 8 bases fitting TRBD1. Germline loops: CDR1 SGHRS, CDR2 YFSETQ. The CDR3 has 13 residues. The V segment lost 0 bases and the J segment 14 bases; nucleotides outside the gene matches: 6. The DNA of the CDR3 is TGCGCCAGCAGCTTGGCCGGACAGGGTTTACTGTTTTTT. Amino acid sequence: CASSLAGQGLLFF.

This clonotype was recorded many times. The chain employs TRBV7-9 and TRBJ2-3; TRBD1 might be the D (5 bases). Germline V gives CDR1 SEHNR, CDR2 FQNEAQ (reference sequence). The CDR3 runs 14 residues. The V end lost 0 bases, the J end lost 3 bases, and 7 bases lay between the germline ends. The CDR3 loop is CASSLAGPTDTQYF. CDR3 bases: TGTGCCAGCAGCTTAGCGGGGCCTACAGATACGCAGTATTTT.

The V and J genes are TRBV19 and TRBJ2-1, with 9 positions matching TRBD2. J was trimmed by 11 bases and V by 7 bases; bases with no gene match: 12. There are 14 residues in the CDR3. Germline V lookup: CDR1 LNHDA, CDR2 SQIVND (reference sequence). CDR3 region: CASTERIAGDKQFF. In nucleotides, the CDR3 is TGTGCCAGTACTGAGAGAATAGCGGGGGATAAGCAGTTCTTC.

This clonotype was seen more than once but under ten times. J is TRBJ2-5 and V is TRBV7-6, with TRBD2 matching over 10 bases. The CDR3 consists of 17 residues. CDR1 SGHVS and CDR2 FNYEAQ come from the germline V gene. V dropped 1 base and J dropped 2; count of bases not matched to a gene: 7. The CDR3 DNA sequence: TGTGCCAGCAGCTTAGGGGTAGCGGGGGGACTGCAAGAGACCCAGTACTTC. This translates into CASSLGVAGGLQETQYF.

This chain uses TRBV12-5 with TRBJ2-3; 11 nucleotides align to TRBD2. Germline CDR1 LGHNT, CDR2 FRNRAP. V lost 6 bases, J lost 7 bases, and 12 bases stayed unmatched. The CDR3 is made up of 16 amino acids. The CDR3 DNA reads TGTGCTAGTGGCCCAAGTAGCGGGGGGGCCCCGAATACGCAGTATTTT. It translates to CASGPSSGGAPNTQYF.

This chain uses TRBV9 with TRBJ2-1; 9 bases are a match to TRBD2. The germline gives CDR1 SGDLS, CDR2 YYNGEE. V lost 3 bases, J lost 4 bases, and 5 bases stayed unmatched. The CDR3 sequence is 15 residues long. Written as DNA, the CDR3 is TGTGCCAGCAGCGACGGGAGCGGGGGGTACAATGAGCAGTTCTTC. Protein sequence: CASSDGSGGYNEQFF.

This clonotype was observed a few times. The chain employs TRBV5-6 and TRBJ2-5; perhaps D is TRBD1 or TRBD2 (6 bases each). Between the trimmed V and J ends, which lost 4 bases and 2 bases, there was a span of 12 bases. The germline gives CDR1 SGHDT, CDR2 YYEEEE. This CDR3 has 14 amino acids. The CDR3 sequence is CASSRGGGQETQYF. DNA of the CDR3: TGTGCCAGCAGCAGAGGGGGAGGACAAGAGACCCAGTACTTC.